Following are 16 T cell receptor beta chains from one sample sequenced in a study of T cell changes during pregnancy in multiple sclerosis. Measured with immunoSEQ multiplex PCR; TCRdb has only the in-frame clones, and not every one. This sample has fewer than 85,000 clones; roughly 91% occur once, and the top ten carry just over 2.5%. Material: peripheral blood, obtained after pregnancy. The receptor source for this set is a female donor in good health, enrolled as a control in a pregnancy study.

The rearrangement uses TRBV5-8 and TRBJ1-4; D is perhaps TRBD1 (5 bases). There are 11 residues in the CDR3. Germline CDR1 is SGHTS and CDR2 is YDEGEE. The V end was cut by 2 bases, the J end by 10 bases, with 6 bases between. The CDR3 bases are TGTGCCAGCAGCTTCCAGGGAAAACTGTTTTTT. Amino acid sequence: CASSFQGKLFF.

The rearrangement uses TRBV7-6 and TRBJ2-7; D gene uncertain. CDR1 SGHVS and CDR2 FNYEAQ come from the germline V gene. The V end lost 2 bases, the J end lost 5 bases, and 10 bases lay between the germline ends. This CDR3 comprises 13 residues. CDR3 sequence reads: CASSLTYVHEQYF. DNA for the CDR3: TGTGCCAGCAGCTTAACCTACGTCCACGAGCAGTACTTC.

J is TRBJ1-3 and V is TRBV5-1; D perhaps matches TRBD1 (5 bases). The CDR3 runs 16 residues. With 4 bases removed from V and 4 bases from J, the gap between germline ends came to 18 bases. Germline CDR1 is SGHRS and CDR2 is YFSETQ. CDR3 region: CASSPAGEPSGNTIYF. In nucleotides, the CDR3 is TGCGCCAGCAGCCCTGCGGGGGAGCCTTCCGGAAACACCATATATTTT. The full variable domain, its missing parts supplied by reference TRBV5-1 and TRBJ1-3, is KAGVTQTPRYLIKTRGQQVTLSCSPISGHRSVSWYQQTPGQGLQFLFEYFSETQRNKGNFPGRFSGRQFSNSRSEMNVSTLELGDSALYLCASSPAGEPSGNTIYFGEGSWLTVV.

This clone was seen only once. The rearrangement joins TRBV28 to TRBJ1-5, with D unresolved. Germline lookup yields CDR1 MDHEN and CDR2 SYDVKM. The CDR3 spans 15 residues. Trimming removed 6 bases from V and 2 bases from J, with 14 bases in between. CDR3 DNA sequence: TGTGCCAGCAGCTTGGGAGGGCCGGGCAATCAGCCCCAGCATTTT. Translation gives CASSLGGPGNQPQHF. Full variable domain (outside the CDR3, taken from reference TRBV28 and TRBJ1-5): DVKVTQSSRYLVKRTGEKVFLECVQDMDHENMFWYRQDPGLGLRLIYFSYDVKMKEKGDIPEGYSVSREKKERFSLILESASTNQTSMYLCASSLGGPGNQPQHFGDGTRLSIL.

The gene calls are TRBV18 and TRBJ1-1; a possible D gene is TRBD1 (5 bases). CDR3 size: 17 residues. Germline lookup yields CDR1 KGHSH and CDR2 LQKENI. Trimming pared 4 bases from V and 5 bases from J, leaving 23 bases between. The CDR3 DNA reads TGTGCCAGCTCACAACCGGGGGGACGGGCTTCGAATACTGAAGCTTTCTTT. As protein: CASSQPGGRASNTEAFF.

The V gene is TRBV25-1, the J gene TRBJ2-7, with TRBD2 identical over 11 bases. Losses at the gene ends were 2 bases for V and 3 bases for J; bases not matched to a gene: 3. The germline V gene has CDR1 MGHDK and CDR2 SYGVNS. This CDR3 region has 15 residues. The CDR3 DNA sequence: TGTGCCAGCAGTGAAACTAGCGGGGGATACTACGAGCAGTACTTC. Translated: CASSETSGGYYEQYF.

J is TRBJ2-7 and V is TRBV6-5; TRBD2 agrees at 8 bases. Germline trimming cut 0 bases from V and 2 bases from J; bases unmatched to any gene: 3. This CDR3 is 15 amino acids long. Germline CDR1 reads MNHEY; CDR2 reads SVGAGI. This CDR3 reads CASSYSSGAPYEQYF. As DNA, the CDR3 is TGTGCCAGCAGTTACTCTAGCGGGGCCCCCTACGAGCAGTACTTC.

The table lists this clone with a count of one. CDR3: CASSYGSGSNYGYTF. In DNA form, the CDR3 reads TGTGCCAGCAGTTACGGGTCAGGATCTAACTATGGCTACACCTTC. The chain is built from TRBV6-5 and TRBJ1-2; D unclear. This CDR3 has 15 amino acids. CDR1 is MNHEY, CDR2 SVGAGI, per germline. Trimming left V 2 bases short and J 0 bases short, with 10 bases between.

The gene calls are TRBV2 and TRBJ2-5, with 14 bases lining up with TRBD2. V was clipped by 8 bases and J by 4 bases; unmatched bases: 12. CDR1 is SNHLY, CDR2 FYNNEI, per germline. This CDR3 spans 17 amino acids. The CDR3 nucleotides read TGTGCCAGCGCTAACCCGGGACTAGCGGGAGCAGGAGAGACCCAGTACTTC. This sequence encodes CASANPGLAGAGETQYF.

The gene calls are TRBV7-8 and TRBJ1-2; 10 bases are shared with TRBD1. Germline CDR1 and CDR2: SGHVS and FQNEAQ. J lost 5 bases, V lost 5 bases, and 11 bases had no gene match. This CDR3 region has 16 residues. The CDR3 DNA reads as TGTGCCAGCAGCGCGGGACAGGGGCCCGCGGTATATGGCTACACCTTC. This gives the protein CASSAGQGPAVYGYTF.

The gene calls are TRBV9 and TRBJ2-3; 9 bases line up with TRBD2. The CDR3 extends over 16 amino acids. Germline values: CDR1 SGDLS, CDR2 YYNGEE. V trimming: 0 bases; J trimming: 5 bases; junction bases outside the gene matches: 7. The CDR3 sequence: CASSVAAAGGLDTQYF. The DNA for the CDR3 is TGTGCCAGCAGCGTAGCTGCAGCGGGGGGCCTAGATACGCAGTATTTT. The full variable domain, rest sourced from reference TRBV9 and TRBJ2-3, is DSGVTQTPKHLITATGQRVTLRCSPRSGDLSVYWYQQSLDQGLQFLIQYYNGEERAKGNILERFSAQQFPDLHSELNLSSLELGDSALYFCASSVAAAGGLDTQYFGPGTRLTVL.

The genes are TRBV28 and TRBJ2-7; a weak D match, TRBD1 (6 bases). The CDR3 is 15 amino acids. Germline V CDR1 and CDR2: MDHEN, SYDVKM. The germline V and J ends were trimmed by 6 bases and 0 bases, with 15 bases remaining between them. The chain's CDR3 is CASRVTGTSSYEQYF. For the CDR3, the DNA is TGTGCCAGCAGAGTGACAGGCACGAGCTCCTACGAGCAGTACTTC.

The CDR3 reads CASSYEAIDTQYF. In nucleotides, the CDR3 is TGTGCCAGCAGTTACGAAGCTATAGATACGCAGTATTTT. V is TRBV6-6 and J is TRBJ2-3; D is unresolved. The germline V gene encodes CDR1 MNHNY and CDR2 SVGAGI (reference sequence). V lost 2 bases and J lost 5, with 8 bases in between. This CDR3 region has 13 residues.

In this sample, this clone turned up once. V gene TRBV19 combines with J gene TRBJ2-5, with TRBD1 matching 7 bases. V trimming: 3 bases; J trimming: 0 bases; junction bases outside the gene matches: 4. Per germline, CDR1 LNHDA and CDR2 SQIVND (reference sequence). The CDR3 sequence is 15 residues long. CDR3 coding DNA: TGTGCCAGTAGTATTACAGGGGTCTACCAAGAGACCCAGTACTTC. Translating gives CASSITGVYQETQYF.

The CDR3 here is CASSLRETYYGYTF. The CDR3 DNA reads as TGTGCCAGCAGTTTGAGGGAGACATACTATGGCTACACCTTC. The genes are TRBV28 and TRBJ1-2; no firm D call. CDR1 MDHEN and CDR2 SYDVKM come from the germline V gene. The V end lost 3 bases, the J end lost 3 bases, and 11 bases lay between the germline ends. The CDR3 consists of 14 residues.

Here the CDR3 DNA reads TGCGCCAGCAGCCGAAACCGACTCACTAGCGGGGCCGGCACGCAGTATTTT. This encodes CASSRNRLTSGAGTQYF. The chain joins TRBV4-3 to TRBJ2-3, with 10 bases that match TRBD2. Germline V gene sequence: CDR1 LGHNA, CDR2 YSLEER. The CDR3 consists of 17 residues. The V and J ends lost 4 bases and 9 bases, in that order; junction bases with no gene match: 16.